These 31 T cell receptor beta chains originate from one sample sequenced in a study of shared clonotypes between healthy human individuals (dated by TCRdb to 2020 to 2021). Receptor libraries were prepared by the immunoSEQ multiplex PCR assay. TCRdb holds this immuneACCESS table with in-frame rearrangements only. Some clones are missing; in checked studies, unresolved V genes explain under half, and the rest has no known cause. The sample table lists about 1 million clones, about four fifths of them with a count of one. Together, the top ten hold 0.52% of the sample. Sequencing used memory CD4+ T cells from PBMCs. Read against the paper, the sample's cell subset or site label means: CD45RA-negative fraction. Receptor source: a man in his late teens or twenties in good health. Some clones in this sample may be carry-over from other donors' samples.

J is TRBJ2-1 and V is TRBV7-8, with D possibly TRBD2 on 5 matching bases. Germline V gene sequence: CDR1 SGHVS, CDR2 FQNEAQ. V was cut by 1 base and J by 7 bases, with 14 bases left in between. The CDR3 totals 15 residues. This chain's CDR3 is CASSLGGLARNEQFF. Written as DNA, the CDR3 is TGTGCCAGCAGCTTAGGTGGCCTAGCACGTAATGAGCAGTTCTTC.

This clone has only a few counts. The V and J genes are TRBV7-3 and TRBJ2-1; perhaps TRBD2 as D (6 bases). The germline V and J ends were trimmed by 5 bases and 0 bases, with 11 bases remaining between them. The CDR3 totals 15 residues. Germline CDR1 is SGHTA and CDR2 is FQGTGA. CDR3 loop: CASSPLASSYNEQFF. The CDR3 DNA sequence: TGTGCCAGCAGCCCCCTAGCGAGCTCCTACAATGAGCAGTTCTTC.

The chain combines TRBV28 with TRBJ2-7, with TRBD2 matching over 12 bases. Germline lookup yields CDR1 MDHEN and CDR2 SYDVKM. With 2 bases clipped from V and 0 bases from J, the junction kept 5 bases outside the gene matches. This CDR3 is 17 amino acids long. DNA of the CDR3: TGTGCCAGCAGTTTACTCGGGGGACTAGCGGGCTCCTACGAGCAGTACTTC. Translated: CASSLLGGLAGSYEQYF.

In its sample, this clone was seen once. V is TRBV19 and J is TRBJ2-3; possible D gene TRBD2, 5 bases. V lost 4 bases to trimming and J lost 5 bases, with 22 bases between them. The CDR3 consists of 17 residues. Germline-derived CDR1 and CDR2 are LNHDA and SQIVND (reference sequence). Here the CDR3 DNA reads TGTGCCAGTAGTACCTATTACCAAAAAAGCGGTAGAGATACGCAGTATTTT. The encoded protein is CASSTYYQKSGRDTQYF.

In DNA form, the CDR3 reads TGTGCCAGCAGCCCTAGCGGCCCCGGGGAGACCCAGTACTTC. As protein: CASSPSGPGETQYF. The chain has TRBV7-7 and TRBJ2-5; the match to TRBD2 covers 7 bases. The CDR3 has 14 amino acids. The germline CDR1 and CDR2 sequences are SSHAT and FNYEAQ (reference sequence). Germline trimming cut 5 bases from V and 5 bases from J; bases unmatched to any gene: 8.

V gene TRBV19 combines with J gene TRBJ2-7, with 11 bases lining up with TRBD1. This CDR3 has 13 amino acids. CDR1 is LNHDA, CDR2 SQIVND, per germline (reference sequence). Germline trimming cut 10 bases from V and 5 bases from J; bases unmatched to any gene: 7. CDR3 nucleotides: TGTGCCACCGCGGACAGGGGGCAGGACGAGCAGTACTTC. Translated: CATADRGQDEQYF.

The CDR3 sequence: CASSLVPGTVETQYF. CDR3 DNA: TGTGCCAGCAGCTTAGTTCCAGGGACGGTAGAGACCCAGTACTTC. The chain employs TRBV11-2 and TRBJ2-5; possibly TRBD1 or TRBD2 for D (5 bases each). Trimming shortened V by 1 base and J by 4 bases, and 13 bases separated the two germline ends. Germline CDR1 and CDR2: SGHAT and FQNNGV. The CDR3 totals 15 residues.

This chain links TRBV7-8 with TRBJ2-5; D is undetermined. CDR3 length: 11 residues. From germline, CDR1 is SGHVS and CDR2 FQNEAQ. V was pared by 5 bases and J by 5 bases, with 6 bases between. The CDR3 protein is CASSNRETQYF. The CDR3 region has the DNA TGTGCCAGCAGCAACCGGGAGACCCAGTACTTC.

The chain joins TRBV6-6 to TRBJ1-2; a possible D gene is TRBD1 (6 bases). The V gene lost 5 bases and the J gene lost 7 bases, with 17 bases spanning the gap. The CDR3 extends over 14 amino acids. Germline V lookup: CDR1 MNHNY, CDR2 SVGAGI (reference sequence). As DNA, the CDR3 is TGTGCCAGCAGTGTCGGGGGGGCGCGGGGTGGCTACACCTTC. Translating gives CASSVGGARGGYTF.

The chain links TRBV19 to TRBJ2-4; 7 bases map to TRBD2. J was trimmed by 0 bases and V by 9 bases; bases with no gene match: 2. The germline gives CDR1 LNHDA, CDR2 SQIVND (reference sequence). CDR3 length equals 13 residues. CDR3: CASAGVAKNIQYF. For the CDR3, the DNA is TGTGCCAGCGCGGGGGTAGCCAAAAACATTCAGTACTTC.

V and J are TRBV2 and TRBJ1-5; 8 nucleotides match TRBD1. Germline CDR1 SNHLY, CDR2 FYNNEI. Trimming took 6 bases from V and 9 from J; bases not matched to a gene: 10. CDR3 length: 14 amino acids. In DNA form, the CDR3 reads TGTGCCAGCAGCGGACAGACAGGGGATTCGCCCCAGCATTTT. Translation gives CASSGQTGDSPQHF. Full variable domain (remainder filled in from reference TRBV2 and TRBJ1-5): EPEVTQTPSHQVTQMGQEVILRCVPISNHLYFYWYRQILGQKVEFLVSFYNNEISEKSEIFDDQFSVERPDGSNFTLKIRSTKLEDSAMYFCASSGQTGDSPQHFGDGTRLSIL.

This sequence joins TRBV28 and TRBJ2-5; 7 bases are shared with TRBD1. V was pared by 6 bases and J by 6 bases, with 7 bases of the junction left unmatched. The germline V gene encodes CDR1 MDHEN and CDR2 SYDVKM. CDR3 length: 13 residues. This chain's CDR3 is CASSMGRGKTQYF. The CDR3 bases are TGTGCCAGCAGCATGGGCAGGGGGAAGACCCAGTACTTC.

This sequence joins TRBV5-6 and TRBJ1-5; 10 nucleotides align to TRBD1. This CDR3 is 18 amino acids long. The germline V gene has CDR1 SGHDT and CDR2 YYEEEE. V lost 4 bases, J lost 1 base, and 11 bases stayed unmatched. CDR3 sequence (DNA): TGTGCCAGCAGCCCCCGGGACAGGGGAGTAAGGAGCAATCAGCCCCAGCATTTT. Translating gives CASSPRDRGVRSNQPQHF.

The chain uses TRBV15 and TRBJ1-3, with D hard to call. The germline V and J ends were trimmed by 0 bases and 4 bases, with 10 bases remaining between them. This CDR3 has 15 residues. Per the germline V gene, CDR1 is LNHNV and CDR2 is YYDKDF (reference sequence). The CDR3 loop is CATSRDPGRGNTIYF. The CDR3 DNA reads TGTGCCACCAGCAGAGATCCGGGTAGAGGAAACACCATATATTTT.

This clone was detected once. The rearrangement uses TRBV4-2 and TRBJ1-1; D unresolved. The length of the CDR3 is 15 residues. V was trimmed by 0 bases and J by 0 bases, leaving 8 bases between them. CDR1 LGHNA and CDR2 YNFKEQ come from the germline V gene. The CDR3: CASSQDYTVNTEAFF. The CDR3 DNA reads TGTGCCAGCAGCCAAGATTATACGGTGAACACTGAAGCTTTCTTT.

The chain has TRBV29-1 and TRBJ2-7; 10 bases are shared with TRBD1. Germline CDR1 is SQVTM and CDR2 is ANQGSEA. The CDR3 is 14 residues long. The junction had 5 bases not matched to a gene; V was cut back by 6 bases and J by 0 bases. CDR3 in DNA: TGCAGCGTGAGAGGACAGGGGGTCTCCTACGAGCAGTACTTC. This codes for CSVRGQGVSYEQYF.

The rearrangement joins TRBV5-8 to TRBJ1-2; no firm D call. The CDR3 loop spans 16 amino acids. Trimming left V 0 bases short and J 4 bases short, with 16 bases between. Per germline, CDR1 SGHTS and CDR2 YDEGEE. The CDR3 bases are TGTGCCAGCAGCTTGGCCGGCCTCTCATCGGGCTATGGCTACACCTTC. Protein sequence: CASSLAGLSSGYGYTF. Full variable domain (outside the CDR3, taken from reference TRBV5-8 and TRBJ1-2): EAGVTQSPTHLIKTRGQQATLRCSPISGHTSVYWYQQALGLGLQFLLWYDEGEERNRGNFPPRFSGRQFPNYSSELNVNALELEDSALYLCASSLAGLSSGYGYTFGSGTRLTVV.

V is TRBV28 and J is TRBJ2-7; D remains unclear. V was pared by 3 bases and J by 6 bases, with 15 bases between. CDR3 length: 14 residues. Germline CDR1 reads MDHEN; CDR2 reads SYDVKM. The CDR3 loop is CASSFVSSLGEQYF. The CDR3 region has the DNA TGTGCCAGCAGTTTCGTCAGTTCTCTGGGCGAGCAGTACTTC.

V usage is TRBV5-1 and J usage is TRBJ2-2; D perhaps matches TRBD1 (5 bases). This CDR3 spans 17 amino acids. V shed 5 bases and J shed 2 bases, with 19 bases lying between them. Germline lookup yields CDR1 SGHRS and CDR2 YFSETQ. In nucleotides, the CDR3 is TGCGCCAGCAGAACCCTTTACGACAGCCTCAACACCGGGGAGCTGTTTTTT. Residues: CASRTLYDSLNTGELFF.

The chain has TRBV7-3 and TRBJ2-1; 10 nucleotides line up with TRBD2. Germline V gene data show CDR1 as SGHTA and CDR2 as FQGTGA. This CDR3 is built from 16 residues. The V and J ends lost 5 bases and 4 bases, in that order; junction bases with no gene match: 8. CDR3 in DNA: TGTGCCAGCAGCCTTAAGTGGACTAGCGGTTACAATGAGCAGTTCTTC. The encoded protein is CASSLKWTSGYNEQFF.

This clone appeared once. The rearrangement uses TRBV7-9 and TRBJ2-2; D is undetermined. The V gene's germline CDR1 is SEHNR and CDR2 FQNEAQ (reference sequence). This CDR3 has 15 amino acids. V was pared by 7 bases and J by 6 bases, with 18 bases between. The CDR3 nucleotides read TGTGCCAGCACCCCTTGGGCAAAGGATTCCGGGGAGCTGTTTTTT. Its protein product is CASTPWAKDSGELFF.

This clone was found a few times. V usage is TRBV7-2 and J usage is TRBJ2-7; 10 nucleotides align to TRBD1. CDR3 length equals 15 residues. Germline loops: CDR1 SGHTA, CDR2 FQGNSA. V was pared by 5 bases and J by 2 bases, with 6 bases of the junction left unmatched. CDR3 residues: CASSIGQGVAYEQYF. CDR3 DNA sequence: TGTGCCAGCAGCATCGGACAGGGGGTAGCCTACGAGCAGTACTTC. The full variable domain, in which reference TRBV7-2 and TRBJ2-7 provide the parts outside the CDR3, is GAGVSQSPSNKVTEKGKDVELRCDPISGHTALYWYRQSLGQGLEFLIYFQGNSAPDKSGLPSDRFSAERTGGSVSTLTIQRTQQEDSAVYLCASSIGQGVAYEQYFGPGTRLTVT.

The chain joins TRBV7-2 to TRBJ1-2, with D perhaps TRBD1 (5 bases). V was shortened by 8 bases and J by 6 bases, with 19 bases between the two germline ends. Germline CDR1 is SGHTA and CDR2 is FQGNSA. This CDR3 is built from 14 residues. The DNA of the CDR3 is TGTGCCAGCCGCCTCCCGAGGGGCGCGGATGGCTACACCTTC. Translating it yields CASRLPRGADGYTF.

This clone was counted a single time. This chain connects TRBV9 to TRBJ1-2, with D maybe TRBD1 (6 bases). V was cut by 3 bases and J by 5 bases, with 17 bases left in between. This CDR3 is built from 15 residues. The germline V gene has CDR1 SGDLS and CDR2 YYNGEE. CDR3 sequence: CASSGRDNLEYGYTF. The CDR3, as DNA: TGTGCCAGCAGCGGCCGGGACAACCTTGAGTATGGCTACACCTTC.

The chain combines TRBV25-1 with TRBJ2-1; D call uncertain. CDR3 size: 15 residues. CDR1 is MGHDK and CDR2 is SYGVNS in the germline V gene. V was clipped by 5 bases and J by 5 bases, with 16 bases between them. The CDR3 bases are TGTGCCAGCAGTAAAAATAGTGGGGAAGACAATGAGCAGTTCTTC. Amino acids: CASSKNSGEDNEQFF.

This rearrangement joins TRBV29-1 to TRBJ2-1; TRBD2 matches at 9 bases. The length of the CDR3 is 17 residues. Trimming cost V 0 bases and J 4 bases; bases outside gene matches: 10. Germline V gene data show CDR1 as SQVTM and CDR2 as ANQGSEA. The CDR3 spells CSVEEGRGSGRYNEQFF. DNA for the CDR3: TGCAGCGTTGAAGAGGGGCGTGGTAGCGGGAGATACAATGAGCAGTTCTTC.

As concerns this clone: A much larger clone is a single base away; this may be a read error. The chain is built from TRBV9 and TRBJ1-6, with 9 bases lining up with TRBD1. The CDR3 has 14 residues. Germline trimming cut 3 bases from V and 6 bases from J; bases unmatched to any gene: 1. The germline V gene has CDR1 SGDLS and CDR2 YYNGEE. The DNA of the CDR3 is TGTGCCAGCAGCGGACAGGGGGGTAATTCACCCCTCCACTTT. The encoded protein is CASSGQGGNSPLHF.

The chain recombines TRBV5-1 with TRBJ1-1; 8 bases are shared with TRBD1. This CDR3 has 14 residues. CDR1 is SGHRS, CDR2 YFSETQ, per germline. V was pared by 0 bases and J by 3 bases, with 1 base of the junction left unmatched. CDR3 nucleotide sequence: TGCGCCAGCAGCTTGGACAGGGGGGACACTGAAGCTTTCTTT. Protein: CASSLDRGDTEAFF.

This chain joins TRBV28 and TRBJ2-7; D might be TRBD1 or TRBD2, each matching 5 bases. With 10 bases removed from V and 3 bases from J, the gap between germline ends came to 13 bases. CDR1 and CDR2 (germline): MDHEN, SYDVKM. This CDR3 is built from 12 residues. As DNA, the CDR3 is TGTGCCACCCTCTGGGACGACTACGAGCAGTACTTC. It is translated as CATLWDDYEQYF. Drawing the rest from reference TRBV28 and TRBJ2-7, the complete variable domain is DVKVTQSSRYLVKRTGEKVFLECVQDMDHENMFWYRQDPGLGLRLIYFSYDVKMKEKGDIPEGYSVSREKKERFSLILESASTNQTSMYLCATLWDDYEQYFGPGTRLTVT.

The chain employs TRBV27 and TRBJ1-2, with 7 bases matching TRBD1. V shed 4 bases, J shed 8 bases, and the junction held 10 bases outside the gene matches. Germline CDR1 MNHEY, CDR2 SMNVEV (reference sequence). The CDR3 contains 14 residues. The DNA of the CDR3 is TGTGCCAGCAGTTCCCACGACAGGGCAGAAGGCTACACCTTC. This translates into CASSSHDRAEGYTF.

This clone appeared a few times. A clone one base away is much larger, so this may be a read error. This sequence joins TRBV2 and TRBJ2-1; tentatively, D is TRBD2 (5 bases). Trimming removed 8 bases at V and 3 bases at J, with 5 bases between. CDR3 length: 11 residues. The germline CDR1 and CDR2 sequences are SNHLY and FYNNEI. The CDR3 DNA reads TGTGCCAGCGGACTCTACAATGAGCAGTTCTTC. Translated, it gives CASGLYNEQFF. The full variable domain, with the rest looked up from reference TRBV2 and TRBJ2-1, is EPEVTQTPSHQVTQMGQEVILRCVPISNHLYFYWYRQILGQKVEFLVSFYNNEISEKSEIFDDQFSVERPDGSNFTLKIRSTKLEDSAMYFCASGLYNEQFFGPGTRLTVL.